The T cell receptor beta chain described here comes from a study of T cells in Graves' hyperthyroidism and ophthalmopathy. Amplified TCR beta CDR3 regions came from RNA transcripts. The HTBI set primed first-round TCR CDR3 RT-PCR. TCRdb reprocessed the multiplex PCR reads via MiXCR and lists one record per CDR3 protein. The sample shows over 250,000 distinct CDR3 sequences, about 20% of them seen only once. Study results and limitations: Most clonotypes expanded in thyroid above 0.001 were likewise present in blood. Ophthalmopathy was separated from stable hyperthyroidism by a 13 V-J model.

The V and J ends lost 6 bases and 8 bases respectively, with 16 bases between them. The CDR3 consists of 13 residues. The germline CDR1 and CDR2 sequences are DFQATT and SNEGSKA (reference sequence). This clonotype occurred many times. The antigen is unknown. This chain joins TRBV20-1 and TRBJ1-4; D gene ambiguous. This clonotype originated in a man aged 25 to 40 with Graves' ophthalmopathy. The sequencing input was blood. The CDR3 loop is CSAPDWGKEKLFF. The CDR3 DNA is TGCAGTGCCCCGGACTGGGGAAAGGAAAAACTGTTTTTT.